A selection of T cell receptor beta chains follows, all from one sample in a study of long-term antiretroviral therapy in people with HIV. Sequencing used immunoSEQ multiplex PCR; TCRdb keeps in-frame clones, though not all of them. The repertoire consists of 20,000 to 25,000 clones, with 70% to 90% occurring once and the leading ten covering under 4%. The sequencing here drew on unsorted PBMCs, taken 2.3 years after starting antiretroviral therapy. The receptors here all came from a man aged 55 to 70 with HIV. CDR3s include the opening cysteine and the closing phenylalanine or tryptophan. Fields, in order: V gene, D gene, J gene, CDR3 length, clone size, CDR3 DNA, CDR3 protein. The D gene is left open where the match is weak. Some rows mark clone size as missing; the rest say once, few, many or name a class of expanded clone.

TRBV27	-	TRBJ2-1	15	-	TGTGCCAGCAGTTCATCCACTAGACTCCGGGACTGGTTGGTCTTC	CASSSSTRLRDWLVF
TRBV11-2	TRBD1	TRBJ2-5	14	-	TGTGCCAGCAGCTTAGAATGGACAGGAGAGACCCAGTACTTC	CASSLEWTGETQYF
TRBV19	-	TRBJ2-2	17	-	TGTGCCAGTAGCCGACCCGGGACTCTCGCGAACACCGGGGAGCTGTTTTTT	CASSRPGTLANTGELFF
TRBV4-1	TRBD2	TRBJ2-7	16	-	TGCGCCAGCAGCCGAGGGACTAGCGGGAGTGCCCACGAGCAGTACTTC	CASSRGTSGSAHEQYF
TRBV18	-	TRBJ1-1	14	-	TGTGCCAGCTCACCAGCCAGGGGAGGGACTGAAGCTTTCTTT	CASSPARGGTEAFF
TRBV7-9	-	TRBJ2-5	13	-	TGTGCCAGCACCACTCCATCTCAAGAGACCCAGTACTTC	CASTTPSQETQYF
TRBV6-5	-	TRBJ2-7	15	-	TGTGCCAGCAGTTATACTTCCAGGAGCTCCTACGAGCAGTACTTC	CASSYTSRSSYEQYF
TRBV10-3	-	TRBJ2-6	16	once	TGTGCCATCAGTGATTGGGGTGGCTCTGGGGCCAACGTCCTGACTTTC	CAISDWGGSGANVLTF
TRBV4-1	TRBD1	TRBJ2-7	16	-	TGCGCCAGCAGCCAAGATAACGACAGGGGTTGGTACGAGCAGTACTTC	CASSQDNDRGWYEQYF
TRBV27	-	TRBJ1-1	19	-	TGTGCCAGCAGTCCCCACGTTGTTTCCGACTCGAGGATGAACACTGAAGCTTTCTTT	CASSPHVVSDSRMNTEAFF
TRBV7-9	TRBD1	TRBJ1-2	13	-	TGTGCCAGCAGCACACCCGGGACAGGGAGGAACACCTTC	CASSTPGTGRNTF
TRBV27	TRBD1	TRBJ1-2	15	-	TGTGCCAGCAGTTTTGCCGTAGACAGGGGGAGAGGCTACACCTTC	CASSFAVDRGRGYTF
TRBV7-9	-	TRBJ2-7	12	-	TGTGCCAGCAGGGGGGTTACCTACGAGCAGTACTTC	CASRGVTYEQYF
TRBV5-6	-	TRBJ1-5	13	-	TGTGCCAGCAGCTCTCGTGGGAATCAGCCCCAGCATTTT	CASSSRGNQPQHF
TRBV5-1	TRBD1	TRBJ2-3	16	-	TGCGCCAGCAGCTCTGGACAGGGGGGCCGCACAGATACGCAGTATTTT	CASSSGQGGRTDTQYF
TRBV30	-	TRBJ1-1	17	once	TGTGCCTGGAGTGTACCAGCCCTGGGGGCCGCGAACACTGAAGCTTTCTTT	CAWSVPALGAANTEAFF
TRBV7-8	-	TRBJ2-1	15	-	TGTGCCAGCAGCGAGGACGGGAGCTCCTACAATGAGCAGTTCTTC	CASSEDGSSYNEQFF
TRBV2	-	TRBJ2-7	12	-	TGTGCCAGCGGGCGCGGAGACCACGAGCAGTACTTC	CASGRGDHEQYF
TRBV2	-	TRBJ2-2	14	once	TGTGCCAGCAGTGGTCTGGGGGCGAACGGGGAGCTGTTTTTT	CASSGLGANGELFF
TRBV7-6	TRBD1	TRBJ2-7	16	-	TGTGCCAGCAGCTTAATTGTGGGACAGGGCCCCTACGAGCAGTACTTC	CASSLIVGQGPYEQYF
TRBV11-2	TRBD2	TRBJ2-2	17	few	TGTGCCAGCAGCCCCTGGACTAGCGGGGGACACTTCGGGGAGCTGTTTTTT	CASSPWTSGGHFGELFF
TRBV28	-	TRBJ2-1	13	-	TGTGCCAGCAGTTTTGCGGGGTACAATGAGCAGTTCTTC	CASSFAGYNEQFF
TRBV13	-	TRBJ1-2	13	-	TGTGCCAGCAAGAAGAGACTCATCTATGGCTACACCTTC	CASKKRLIYGYTF
TRBV6-1	TRBD1	TRBJ2-1	15	-	TGTGCCAGCAGTGTCAGGACAGGGGCCGTCGATGAGCAGTTCTTC	CASSVRTGAVDEQFF
TRBV29-1	-	TRBJ2-3	12	-	TGCAGCGTAACCCCTCGGGCAGATACGCAGTATTTT	CSVTPRADTQYF
TRBV9	-	TRBJ2-5	14	-	TGTGCCAGCAGCGTAGATATGTCGTCAGGTATCCAGTACTTC	CASSVDMSSGIQYF
TRBV11-1	-	TRBJ1-1	13	-	TGTGCCAGCAGCCCGGGACATCGGACTGAAGCTTTCTTT	CASSPGHRTEAFF
TRBV10-3	TRBD1	TRBJ2-1	14	-	TGTGCCATCAGTGTACAGGGGGGAAGGGATGAGCAGTTCTTC	CAISVQGGRDEQFF
TRBV5-1	TRBD2	TRBJ2-1	15	-	TGCGCCAGCAGCTTGGTTAGCGGGAGGGCCGATGAGCAGTTCTTC	CASSLVSGRADEQFF
TRBV15	-	TRBJ2-2	18	-	TGTGCCACCAGCAGAGATATCGGAGGGGGCCTCTCCACCGGGGAGCTGTTTTTT	CATSRDIGGGLSTGELFF
TRBV15	TRBD1	TRBJ2-4	14	-	TGTGCCACCAGCAGAACAGGGGAAGGGGACATTCAGTACTTC	CATSRTGEGDIQYF
TRBV9	TRBD1	TRBJ1-1	16	-	TGTGCCAGCAGCGGCAGACCGGGACAGCAGAACACTGAAGCTTTCTTT	CASSGRPGQQNTEAFF
TRBV15	-	TRBJ2-3	13	-	TGTGCCACCAGCACCGCGCCGGATGGTACGCAGTATTTT	CATSTAPDGTQYF
TRBV4-1	-	TRBJ2-4	12	-	TGCGCCAGCAGCCATGGCAAAAACATTCAGTACTTC	CASSHGKNIQYF
TRBV7-9	TRBD2	TRBJ2-1	18	-	TGTGCCAGCAGCTTAGTAGGGACTAGCGGGGGTTCCTACAATGAGCAGTTCTTC	CASSLVGTSGGSYNEQFF
TRBV5-8	-	TRBJ2-2	15	-	TGTGCCAGCAGCTTGGGCTCAGGAGGGACCGGGGAGCTGTTTTTT	CASSLGSGGTGELFF
TRBV18	-	TRBJ1-3	14	-	TGTGCCAGCTCCCCAGAGGGTTCTGGAAACACCATATATTTT	CASSPEGSGNTIYF
TRBV5-4	-	TRBJ1-2	12	once	TGTGCCAGCAGCCCCGGACAGTATGGCTACACCTTC	CASSPGQYGYTF
TRBV10-3	TRBD2	TRBJ2-3	15	-	TGTGCCATCAGTGATTCTAGCGGAGGCACAGATACGCAGTATTTT	CAISDSSGGTDTQYF
TRBV5-1	-	TRBJ2-2	14	-	TGCGCCAGCAGCCTCGAGGGGGGGAGCGGGGAGCTGTTTTTT	CASSLEGGSGELFF
TRBV5-1	-	TRBJ2-5	15	-	TGCGCCAGCAGCCGGTCGTCGGGCGACCAAGAGACCCAGTACTTC	CASSRSSGDQETQYF
TRBV5-1	-	TRBJ2-5	15	-	TGCGCCAGCAGCTTGGCCGGCACGACTCAAGAGACCCAGTACTTC	CASSLAGTTQETQYF
TRBV5-4	TRBD1	TRBJ1-1	15	-	TGTGCCAGCAGCTTAAAAGACAGGGGGGACACTGAAGCTTTCTTT	CASSLKDRGDTEAFF
TRBV5-1	TRBD1	TRBJ2-2	14	-	TGCGCCACCGCGGGACAGGCGCACACCGGGGAGCTGTTTTTT	CATAGQAHTGELFF
TRBV5-1	-	TRBJ2-6	16	-	TGCGCCAGCAGCTTGGATGGGTCCCCCGGGGCCAACGTCCTGACTTTC	CASSLDGSPGANVLTF
TRBV18	-	TRBJ2-2	14	-	TGTGCCAGCTCCTACACCCGGGACACCGGGGAGCTGTTTTTT	CASSYTRDTGELFF
TRBV27	TRBD1	TRBJ1-1	19	-	TGTGCCAGCAGTCCTTACACTATCGGGACAGCCAAGGGGAACACTGAAGCTTTCTTT	CASSPYTIGTAKGNTEAFF
TRBV29-1	-	TRBJ2-5	12	-	TGCAGCGTTGTACAGGGAGGTGAGACCCAGTACTTC	CSVVQGGETQYF
TRBV5-1	TRBD1	TRBJ2-5	14	-	TGCGCCAGCAGCACGACAGGGATTCAAGAGACCCAGTACTTC	CASSTTGIQETQYF
TRBV5-1	-	TRBJ2-7	14	-	TGCGCCAGCAGCTTGGTAGCGACCCACTACGAGCAGTACTTC	CASSLVATHYEQYF
TRBV29-1	-	TRBJ2-7	13	-	TGCAGCGTAAGGTGGGGCGCTGACTACGAGCAGTACTTC	CSVRWGADYEQYF
TRBV30	TRBD2	TRBJ2-1	14	once	TGTGCCTGGAAGTGGGGGGGCTCCTACAATGAGCAGTTCTTC	CAWKWGGSYNEQFF
TRBV5-1	TRBD1	TRBJ1-5	14	-	TGCGCCAGCAGCTTGGAAGGGGGCGGGCAGCCCCAGCATTTT	CASSLEGGGQPQHF